The rows below give T cell receptor beta chains drawn from one sample of a study of OX40 agonist ivuxolimab in advanced cancers. TCRdb keeps only in-frame clones here, not all; method: immunoSEQ multiplex PCR. The sample yields roughly 90,000 clones, 90% to 95% seen once. Sequencing used CD4+ or CD8+ T cells sorted from blood, obtained in a trial of the OX40 agonist ivuxolimab. All receptors derive from an adult with an advanced solid tumor such as melanoma, head and neck, liver or kidney cancer. Each CDR3 is given with its conserved first and last residue. The D gene is left open where the match is weak. Clone size is stated in some rows and not others, as once, few, many or a class when expanded.

>-|-|TRBJ2-7|TRBV4-1
TGCGCCAGCAGCCCCCAGGGAAGTGTGCAGTACTTC
CASSPQGSVQYF
>-|-|TRBJ2-1|TRBV9
TGTGCCAGCAGCTTATTAGACATACCGAGCTCCTACAATGAGCAGTTCTTC
CASSLLDIPSSYNEQFF
>few|-|TRBJ2-7|TRBV27
TGTGCCACCCAGGGCGTTGGGCGGGAGCAGTACTTC
CATQGVGREQYF
>once|-|TRBJ2-1|TRBV6-1
TGTGCCAGCAGTGAAGCTCCAGCCTACAATGAGCAGTTCTTC
CASSEAPAYNEQFF
>once|TRBD1|TRBJ1-5|TRBV2
TGTGCCAGCAGTGAAGTGTTCGGGACAGGTTATCAGCCCCAGCATTTT
CASSEVFGTGYQPQHF
>-|-|TRBJ1-2|TRBV27
TGTGCCAGGAGCGCTGGCACCTTC
CARSAGTF
>-|-|TRBJ2-1|TRBV7-6
TGTGCCAGCAGCTTAAGGGTCGACTCCTACAATGAGCAGTTCTTC
CASSLRVDSYNEQFF
>-|-|TRBJ2-3|TRBV5-1
TGCGCCAGCAGCTTGGTACTCTCTAGCACAGATACGCAGTATTTT
CASSLVLSSTDTQYF
>-|TRBD2|TRBJ2-7|TRBV27
TGTGCCAGCAGTTTATCTACTAGCGGGATTTACGAGCAGTACTTC
CASSLSTSGIYEQYF
>-|TRBD1|TRBJ2-1|TRBV9
TGTGCCAGCAGCGGGGGGTCCGGGACAGGTGACAATGAGCAGTTCTTC
CASSGGSGTGDNEQFF
>-|-|TRBJ1-5|TRBV19
TGTGCCAGTAGTATCGGGCAGGGGAAGAGGCGGCAGCCCCAGCATTTT
CASSIGQGKRRQPQHF
>-|-|TRBJ1-3|TRBV30
TGTGCCTGGACCCCACTAGGAGGAACGGGGGGAAACACCATATATTTT
CAWTPLGGTGGNTIYF
>-|TRBD1|TRBJ1-4|TRBV11-2
TGTGCCAGCAGCGTAGGGACAGGGGGATCCGGGGAACTGTTTTTT
CASSVGTGGSGELFF
>few|-|TRBJ2-7|TRBV6-6
TGTGCCAGCAGTTTGGAGGGATCCTACGAGCAGTACTTC
CASSLEGSYEQYF
>-|TRBD1|TRBJ2-3|TRBV27
TGTGCCAGCAGTTTATTCACAGGGGACAGCACAGATACGCAGTATTTT
CASSLFTGDSTDTQYF
>-|-|TRBJ2-7|TRBV25-1
TGTGCCAGCAGTGATCCCGCGACACGCACAGCGGAAACCTACGAGCAGTACTTC
CASSDPATRTAETYEQYF
>-|-|TRBJ1-1|TRBV6-1
TGTGCCAGCAGTTCGGGGGCTGAAGCTTTCTTT
CASSSGAEAFF
>-|TRBD1|TRBJ2-7|TRBV11-2
TGTGCCAGCAGCCGTATCTCGGGACAGGGAATCGAGCAGTACTTC
CASSRISGQGIEQYF
>-|TRBD2|TRBJ2-5|TRBV20-1
TGCAGTAGCGGGGGAGAAGAGACCCAGTACTTC
CSSGGEETQYF
>once|-|TRBJ2-7|TRBV10-1
TGCGCCAGCAGTCCACCGGGATCCTCCTACGAGCAGTACTTC
CASSPPGSSYEQYF
>-|-|TRBJ1-5|TRBV21-1
TGTGCCAGCAGCAAAGCCCAGGGGGCTGAGAGCAATCAGCCCCAGCATTTT
CASSKAQGAESNQPQHF
>-|TRBD1|TRBJ2-6|TRBV13
TGTGCCAGCAGCTTAGGAGGGACAGGTACCATCTCTGGGGCCAACGTCCTGACTTTC
CASSLGGTGTISGANVLTF
>-|-|TRBJ1-5|TRBV7-9
TGTGCCAGCAGCGTACAGGATAGCAATCAGCCCCAGCATTTT
CASSVQDSNQPQHF
>-|TRBD2|TRBJ2-2|TRBV9
TGTGCCAGCACCCGTAGCGGGAGTGGCACCGGGGAGCTGTTTTTT
CASTRSGSGTGELFF
>-|-|TRBJ1-1|TRBV6-1
TGTGCCAGCCGGGCAGTTGAAGCTTTCTTT
CASRAVEAFF
>-|-|TRBJ1-4|TRBV5-1
TGCGCCAGCAGCTTGTTCCAGGGGAATGAAAAACTGTTTTTT
CASSLFQGNEKLFF
>-|TRBD2|TRBJ2-1|TRBV5-8
TGTGCCAGCAGCTTGTCGGGAGGGTTCTACAATGAGCAGTTCTTC
CASSLSGGFYNEQFF